The 22 T cell receptor beta chains presented below share a single source sample, sequenced in a study of blood T cell repertoires in COVID-19. The repertoire was sequenced with immunoSEQ multiplex PCR; TCRdb's copy has only in-frame clones and lacks some. The sample lists around 250,000 clones, under 90% seen once, with about 3% in the top ten. Sequences were obtained from peripheral blood. The receptors come from a woman under 30 with acute or convalescent COVID-19.

This chain joins TRBV19 and TRBJ2-1, with TRBD2 identical over 9 bases. There are 15 residues in the CDR3. CDR1 is LNHDA and CDR2 is SQIVND in the germline V gene (reference sequence). V lost 1 base and J lost 7; bases outside the gene matches: 5. The CDR3 DNA is TGTGCCAGTAGTATAGTACTAGCGGGTCCAAATGAGCAGTTCTTC. Its protein product is CASSIVLAGPNEQFF.

The CDR3 region is CATSDLGGEQFF. The CDR3 nucleotides are TGTGCCACCAGTGATCTGGGCGGGGAGCAGTTCTTC. The chain has TRBV24-1 and TRBJ2-1; possibly TRBD2 for D (5 bases). Germline assignment: CDR1 KGHDR and CDR2 SFDVKD. Trimming left V 3 bases short and J 10 bases short, with 9 bases between. The CDR3 has 12 residues.

The rearrangement joins TRBV28 to TRBJ2-1, with 13 nucleotides matching TRBD2. The CDR3 runs 18 residues. V shed 5 bases, J shed 7 bases, and the junction held 14 bases outside the gene matches. CDR1 and CDR2 from the germline V gene are MDHEN and SYDVKM. In nucleotides, the CDR3 is TGTGCCAGCAGTCCCAGAGTAACTAGCGGGAGGGCGAGGAATGAGCAGTTCTTC. Its translation is CASSPRVTSGRARNEQFF. Looking up the rest from reference TRBV28 and TRBJ2-1 gives the full variable domain: DVKVTQSSRYLVKRTGEKVFLECVQDMDHENMFWYRQDPGLGLRLIYFSYDVKMKEKGDIPEGYSVSREKKERFSLILESASTNQTSMYLCASSPRVTSGRARNEQFFGPGTRLTVL.

The rearrangement uses TRBV5-1 and TRBJ1-5; D not certain. The CDR3 covers 13 residues. V dropped 5 bases and J dropped 7 bases, with 13 bases sitting between them. Germline V gene lookup returns CDR1 SGHRS and CDR2 YFSETQ. CDR3 sequence reads: CASSRDSDQPQHF. CDR3 in DNA: TGCGCCAGCAGTCGTGACTCCGACCAGCCCCAGCATTTT. The full variable domain, with the rest looked up from reference TRBV5-1 and TRBJ1-5, is KAGVTQTPRYLIKTRGQQVTLSCSPISGHRSVSWYQQTPGQGLQFLFEYFSETQRNKGNFPGRFSGRQFSNSRSEMNVSTLELGDSALYLCASSRDSDQPQHFGDGTRLSIL.

The chain couples TRBV7-2 to TRBJ1-5; D unclear. Trimming removed 2 bases at V and 2 bases at J, with 7 bases between. The CDR3 contains 14 residues. Germline assignment: CDR1 SGHTA and CDR2 FQGNSA. CDR3 in amino acids: CASSLSGGNQPQHF. CDR3 sequence (DNA): TGTGCCAGCAGCTTAAGCGGGGGCAATCAGCCCCAGCATTTT.

This rearrangement joins TRBV15 to TRBJ2-1; 9 bases match TRBD2. Germline values: CDR1 LNHNV, CDR2 YYDKDF (reference sequence). The CDR3 has 14 amino acids. J was trimmed by 10 bases and V by 5 bases; bases with no gene match: 9. The CDR3 region has the DNA TGTGCCACCAGCCGGTTAGCGGGAGAGGGGGAGCAGTTCTTC. Translated: CATSRLAGEGEQFF.

The chain combines TRBV14 with TRBJ2-5; maybe TRBD1 (6 bases). The CDR3 sequence is 14 residues long. V dropped 5 bases and J dropped 4 bases, with 14 bases sitting between them. Germline lookup yields CDR1 SGHDN and CDR2 FVKESK. CDR3 DNA: TGTGCCAGCAGCTATACCGTAGGGGGAGAGACCCAGTACTTC. Protein product: CASSYTVGGETQYF.

V gene TRBV28 combines with J gene TRBJ1-5; 10 bases are shared with TRBD1. The CDR3 contains 15 residues. V lost 5 bases, J lost 7 bases, and 8 bases stayed unmatched. Per germline, CDR1 MDHEN and CDR2 SYDVKM. CDR3 protein: CASSPQTGGMQPQHF. In DNA, the CDR3 is TGTGCCAGCAGTCCCCAGACAGGGGGCATGCAGCCCCAGCATTTT. The variable domain in full, completed from reference TRBV28 and TRBJ1-5, reads DVKVTQSSRYLVKRTGEKVFLECVQDMDHENMFWYRQDPGLGLRLIYFSYDVKMKEKGDIPEGYSVSREKKERFSLILESASTNQTSMYLCASSPQTGGMQPQHFGDGTRLSIL.

This clone was detected only a few times. The chain employs TRBV11-2 and TRBJ2-1; TRBD2 agrees at 10 bases. Germline CDR1 and CDR2: SGHAT and FQNNGV. The CDR3 contains 17 residues. The J segment lost 3 bases and the V segment lost 1 base, leaving 6 bases of the junction unmatched. The CDR3 sequence: CASSLVGLADIYNEQFF. DNA for the CDR3: TGTGCCAGCAGCTTAGTTGGACTAGCGGATATCTACAATGAGCAGTTCTTC.

Points on this clone: The same CDR3 can be traced to other DNA sequences in this sample. The chain uses TRBV18 and TRBJ1-1; tentative D call: TRBD1 (6 bases). The CDR3 consists of 15 residues. Trimming cost V 6 bases and J 0 bases, with 14 bases left between them. The germline gives CDR1 KGHSH, CDR2 LQKENI. The CDR3 DNA is TGTGCCAGCTCCCCAGGACAGAACATGAACACTGAAGCTTTCTTT. Translation gives CASSPGQNMNTEAFF. Filled out from reference TRBV18 and TRBJ1-1, the complete variable domain reads NAGVMQNPRHLVRRRGQEARLRCSPMKGHSHVYWYRQLPEEGLKFMVYLQKENIIDESGMPKERFSAEFPKEGPSILRIQQVVRGDSAAYFCASSPGQNMNTEAFFGQGTRLTVV.

V usage is TRBV4-3 and J usage is TRBJ2-7; D unresolved. This CDR3 has 15 amino acids. The germline gives CDR1 LGHNA, CDR2 YSLEER. The V end lost 3 bases, the J end lost 5 bases, and 17 bases lay between the germline ends. CDR3 nucleotides: TGCGCCAGCAGCCAGGAAACATGGGCCCGCGACGAGCAGTACTTC. Its protein product is CASSQETWARDEQYF.

Written as DNA, the CDR3 is TGTGCCACCAGCAGAGCTTTTCGGGGTCAGGGGGCGAGTCAGCCCCAGCATTTT. Translating gives CATSRAFRGQGASQPQHF. The chain is built from TRBV15 and TRBJ1-5; 8 positions agree with TRBD1. This CDR3 has 18 residues. V trimming: 1 base; J trimming: 6 bases; junction bases outside the gene matches: 14. Germline V lookup: CDR1 LNHNV, CDR2 YYDKDF (reference sequence).

The chain carries TRBV6-2 or TRBV6-3 and TRBJ2-7, with 12 bases aligning to TRBD2. Germline V CDR1 and CDR2: MNHEY, SVGEGT. Trimming took 2 bases from V and 6 from J; bases not matched to a gene: 5. This CDR3 spans 15 amino acids. CDR3 nucleotide sequence: TGTGCCAGCAGTTACCCGGCTAGCGGGAGGGTCGAGCAGTACTTC. Encoded protein: CASSYPASGRVEQYF.

This chain links TRBV4-3 with TRBJ1-5, with unresolved D. The V end was cut by 0 bases, the J end by 7 bases, with 10 bases between. Germline V CDR1 and CDR2: LGHNA, YSLEER. This CDR3 contains 14 residues. The CDR3 bases are TGCGCCAGCAGCCAAGAAAAATACCAGCAGCCCCAGCATTTT. It is translated as CASSQEKYQQPQHF.

J is TRBJ2-3 and V is TRBV7-9, with 12 nucleotides matching TRBD2. V dropped 5 bases and J dropped 0; count of bases not matched to a gene: 9. The length of the CDR3 is 18 residues. Germline V gene data show CDR1 as SEHNR and CDR2 as FQNEAQ (reference sequence). The CDR3 reads CASSITSGRSLSTDTQYF. CDR3 in DNA: TGTGCCAGCAGCATTACTAGCGGGAGGTCCCTTAGCACAGATACGCAGTATTTT.

CDR3 bases: TGCGCCAGCAGCTTGGCCGGGACTAGCGAACAAGAGACCCAGTACTTC. Its protein product is CASSLAGTSEQETQYF. The rearrangement uses TRBV5-1 and TRBJ2-5; 10 positions agree with TRBD2. Per germline, CDR1 SGHRS and CDR2 YFSETQ. The CDR3 length is 16 residues. Trimming cost V 0 bases and J 2 bases; bases outside gene matches: 4.

The rearrangement joins TRBV25-1 to TRBJ1-1; D ambiguous. V was pared by 0 bases and J by 7 bases, with 3 bases between. Per germline, CDR1 MGHDK and CDR2 SYGVNS. The CDR3 is 11 amino acids. The CDR3 protein is CASSEYGEAFF. CDR3 bases: TGTGCCAGCAGTGAATACGGTGAAGCTTTCTTT. Full variable domain (missing parts from reference TRBV25-1 and TRBJ1-1): EADIYQTPRYLVIGTGKKITLECSQTMGHDKMYWYQQDPGMELHLIHYSYGVNSTEKGDLSSESTVSRIRTEHFPLTLESARPSHTSQYLCASSEYGEAFFGQGTRLTVV.

The rearrangement links TRBV6-1 to TRBJ2-7; the match to TRBD2 covers 12 bases. Germline V gene data show CDR1 as MNHNS and CDR2 as SASEGT. CDR3 length: 18 residues. Germline trimming cut 2 bases from V and 6 bases from J; bases unmatched to any gene: 14. CDR3 DNA sequence: TGTGCCAGCAGTGAATGGGGGCTAGCGGGAGGGCCTCCAGGCGAGCAGTACTTC. Translating it yields CASSEWGLAGGPPGEQYF.

The rearrangement joins TRBV6-5 to TRBJ2-7; the D gene is possibly TRBD1 (6 bases). Deletions cut 0 bases from V and 2 bases from J, with 14 bases between. Germline-derived CDR1 and CDR2 are MNHEY and SVGAGI. The CDR3 contains 16 residues. The CDR3 bases are TGTGCCAGCAGTTACTCGGTGGGGGCCAGCGCCTACGAGCAGTACTTC. It codes for CASSYSVGASAYEQYF.

The J gene is TRBJ1-1, the V gene TRBV11-2, with D hard to call. V was trimmed by 0 bases and J by 0 bases, leaving 5 bases between them. This CDR3 spans 14 amino acids. Germline V gives CDR1 SGHAT, CDR2 FQNNGV. The CDR3 region is CASSLDRVNTEAFF. CDR3 nucleotides: TGTGCCAGCAGCTTAGATCGGGTGAACACTGAAGCTTTCTTT. Complete variable domain (other parts from reference TRBV11-2 and TRBJ1-1): EAGVAQSPRYKIIEKRQSVAFWCNPISGHATLYWYQQILGQGPKLLIQFQNNGVVDDSQLPKDRFSAERLKGVDSTLKIQPAKLEDSAVYLCASSLDRVNTEAFFGQGTRLTVV.

The chain uses TRBV11-2 and TRBJ2-5; the match to TRBD1 covers 12 bases. V was pared by 2 bases and J by 5 bases, with 9 bases of the junction left unmatched. CDR3 size: 17 residues. CDR1 and CDR2 (germline): SGHAT, FQNNGV. The CDR3 sequence is CASSLLWDRGRRETQYF. CDR3 DNA: TGTGCCAGCAGCTTATTATGGGACAGGGGGCGTCGGGAGACCCAGTACTTC.

J is TRBJ2-1 and V is TRBV29-1, with 8 bases matching TRBD2. V was clipped by 6 bases and J by 4 bases; unmatched bases: 8. CDR3 length: 14 amino acids. Germline assignment: CDR1 SQVTM and CDR2 ANQGSEA. CDR3 protein: CSVVAGWFYNEQFF. CDR3 in DNA: TGCAGCGTAGTAGCGGGGTGGTTTTACAATGAGCAGTTCTTC.